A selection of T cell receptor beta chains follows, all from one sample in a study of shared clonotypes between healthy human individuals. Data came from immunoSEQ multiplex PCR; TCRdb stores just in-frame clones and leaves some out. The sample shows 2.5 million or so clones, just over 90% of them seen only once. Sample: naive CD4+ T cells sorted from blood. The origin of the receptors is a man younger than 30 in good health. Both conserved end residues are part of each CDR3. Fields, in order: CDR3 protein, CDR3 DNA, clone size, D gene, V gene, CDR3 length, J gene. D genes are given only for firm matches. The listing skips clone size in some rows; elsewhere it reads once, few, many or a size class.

CDR3: CASSAGPPSGELFF; DNA: TGCGCCAGCAGCGCCGGCCCCCCTAGCGGCGAGCTGTTTTTT; size: -; D: TRBD2; V: TRBV5-1; length: 14; J: TRBJ2-2
CDR3: CASSQGGGETQYF; DNA: TGCGCCAGCAGCCAGGGGGGCGGGGAGACCCAGTACTTC; size: few; D: -; V: TRBV5-1; length: 13; J: TRBJ2-5
CDR3: CASSLYATSGAETQYF; DNA: TGTGCCAGCAGTTTATACGCGACTAGCGGGGCGGAGACCCAGTACTTC; size: -; D: TRBD2; V: TRBV28; length: 16; J: TRBJ2-5
CDR3: CASSRPLRDRGLHEQYF; DNA: TGTGCCAGCAGCCGCCCGCTCCGGGACAGGGGGCTACACGAGCAGTACTTC; size: -; D: -; V: TRBV21-1; length: 17; J: TRBJ2-7
CDR3: CAWSTSGGWRETQYF; DNA: TGTGCCTGGAGTACCTCGGGAGGGTGGCGCGAGACCCAGTACTTC; size: -; D: TRBD2; V: TRBV30; length: 15; J: TRBJ2-5
CDR3: CASRLLAGADTQYF; DNA: TGCGCCAGCAGATTACTAGCGGGAGCAGATACGCAGTATTTT; size: -; D: TRBD2; V: TRBV5-1; length: 14; J: TRBJ2-3
CDR3: CASSVLGYVYEQYF; DNA: TGCGCCAGCAGCGTTCTGGGGTACGTCTACGAGCAGTACTTC; size: -; D: -; V: TRBV10-2; length: 14; J: TRBJ2-7
CDR3: CASSGWTSGGPSTDTQYF; DNA: TGTGCCAGTAGCGGCTGGACTAGCGGGGGTCCTAGCACAGATACGCAGTATTTT; size: -; D: TRBD2; V: TRBV19; length: 18; J: TRBJ2-3
CDR3: CASSLGGQGTEKLFF; DNA: TGTGCCAGCAGCTTGGGCGGGCAGGGTACCGAAAAACTGTTTTTT; size: -; D: -; V: TRBV5-4; length: 15; J: TRBJ1-4
CDR3: CASRPGQGADTQYF; DNA: TGTGCCAGCAGGCCGGGACAGGGCGCAGATACGCAGTATTTT; size: -; D: TRBD1; V: TRBV2; length: 14; J: TRBJ2-3
CDR3: CASSDTGRNSPLHF; DNA: TGTGCCAGCAGCGATACAGGGCGCAATTCACCCCTCCACTTT; size: few; D: -; V: TRBV7-9; length: 14; J: TRBJ1-6
CDR3: CASSFERQGWNGYTF; DNA: TGTGCCAGCAGCTTCGAACGACAGGGGTGGAATGGCTACACCTTC; size: -; D: TRBD1; V: TRBV11-2; length: 15; J: TRBJ1-2
CDR3: CASSYPLDRGQYGYTF; DNA: TGTGCCAGCAGTTACCCATTGGACAGGGGGCAATATGGCTACACCTTC; size: once; D: TRBD1; V: TRBV6-6; length: 16; J: TRBJ1-2
CDR3: CASSLRTDYGYTF; DNA: TGCGCCAGCAGCCTGAGGACCGACTATGGCTACACCTTC; size: -; D: -; V: TRBV10-1; length: 13; J: TRBJ1-2
CDR3: CASRLGTSGVDTQYF; DNA: TGCGCCAGCCGCCTCGGGACTAGCGGGGTTGATACGCAGTATTTT; size: -; D: TRBD2; V: TRBV5-1; length: 15; J: TRBJ2-3
CDR3: CASSSTGTKSGNTIYF; DNA: TGTGCCAGCAGCTCCACTGGGACAAAATCTGGAAACACCATATATTTT; size: -; D: -; V: TRBV5-6; length: 16; J: TRBJ1-3
CDR3: CASSATGTAHRDIQYF; DNA: TGTGCCAGCAGTGCCACCGGGACAGCGCATAGGGACATTCAGTACTTC; size: -; D: TRBD1; V: TRBV6-1; length: 16; J: TRBJ2-4
CDR3: CASSVGSHRETEAFF; DNA: TGCGCCAGCAGTGTTGGGAGCCACCGTGAGACTGAAGCTTTCTTT; size: few; D: -; V: TRBV10-1; length: 15; J: TRBJ1-1
CDR3: CATRGGVGQETQYF; DNA: TGTGCCACTCGGGGCGGGGTCGGACAAGAGACCCAGTACTTC; size: -; D: -; V: TRBV21-1; length: 14; J: TRBJ2-5
CDR3: CATGFRDEQYF; DNA: TGTGCCACCGGCTTTAGGGACGAGCAGTACTTC; size: -; D: -; V: TRBV10-3; length: 11; J: TRBJ2-7
CDR3: CASSLTPTGDEQFF; DNA: TGTGCCAGCAGCTTAACACCTACAGGGGATGAGCAGTTCTTC; size: -; D: TRBD1; V: TRBV7-2; length: 14; J: TRBJ2-1
CDR3: CASSLDRGDSGNTIYF; DNA: TGTGCCAGCAGCTTAGATCGGGGGGACTCTGGAAACACCATATATTTT; size: once; D: -; V: TRBV11-3; length: 16; J: TRBJ1-3
CDR3: CASRLADTQYF; DNA: TGTGCCAGCAGACTCGCAGATACGCAGTATTTT; size: -; D: -; V: TRBV27; length: 11; J: TRBJ2-3
CDR3: CASSLGQKANYGYTF; DNA: TGTGCCAGCAGCTTGGGGCAGAAAGCTAACTATGGCTACACCTTC; size: -; D: -; V: TRBV7-8; length: 15; J: TRBJ1-2
CDR3: CASSLSRRGPYEQYF; DNA: TGTGCCAGCAGTTTATCCCGCAGGGGGCCCTACGAGCAGTACTTC; size: -; D: TRBD1; V: TRBV27; length: 15; J: TRBJ2-7